Each of the 10 T cell receptor beta chains below was sequenced from the same sample in a study of CD4 T cells in relation to SARS-CoV-2 and coronaviruses. Their cognate antigens are unknown. Unexposed donor CD4+ T cells date from 2011-2018, before the COVID-19 pandemic. CD4+ T cells were isolated from the cells after around 9 days of culture. Profiling relied on immunoSEQ multiplex PCR, and the TCRdb table lists in-frame clones only, not all of them. There are 20,000 to 25,000 clones in the sample; around 72% occur only once, and approximately 15% lies in the top ten. The source material was CD4+ T cells from PBMCs, cultured in vitro. The source of these receptors is a human donor in good health.

The chain couples TRBV27 to TRBJ2-3, with D perhaps matching TRBD1 (5 bases). The CDR3 extends over 15 amino acids. Germline V gene sequence: CDR1 MNHEY, CDR2 SMNVEV (reference sequence). The ends were cut back, 2 bases at V and 2 bases at J, with 11 bases in the middle. For the CDR3, the DNA is TGTGCCAGCAGTTTAACAGGCCTTACCACAGATACGCAGTATTTT. It specifies CASSLTGLTTDTQYF.

The chain uses TRBV29-1 and TRBJ2-1; D perhaps matches TRBD1 (6 bases). V dropped 3 bases and J dropped 9 bases, with 15 bases sitting between them. This CDR3 is 13 amino acids long. The germline V gene has CDR1 SQVTM and CDR2 ANQGSEA. In nucleotides, the CDR3 is TGCAGCGTTGAGTGGACAGCCTCTCTTGAGCAGTTCTTC. Protein sequence: CSVEWTASLEQFF.

V gene TRBV24-1 combines with J gene TRBJ2-3, with TRBD1 matching 7 bases. Losses at the gene ends were 4 bases for V and 2 bases for J; bases not matched to a gene: 5. The CDR3 extends over 15 amino acids. Germline values: CDR1 KGHDR, CDR2 SFDVKD. CDR3 nucleotide sequence: TGTGCCACCAGTGACCGCGGACAGGACACAGATACGCAGTATTTT. This translates into CATSDRGQDTDTQYF.

The chain carries TRBV6-1 and TRBJ1-2; 7 bases map to TRBD1. Germline CDR1 is MNHNS and CDR2 is SASEGT. The CDR3 consists of 14 residues. Trimming cost V 1 base and J 5 bases; bases outside gene matches: 4. CDR3 amino acids: CASSEVPTGYGYTF. The CDR3 coding sequence is TGTGCCAGCAGTGAAGTACCGACAGGGTATGGCTACACCTTC.

This clone occurred a few times. The chain employs TRBV7-3 and TRBJ2-3, with D tentatively TRBD1 or TRBD2 (5 bases each). The CDR3 consists of 14 residues. CDR1 is SGHTA, CDR2 FQGTGA, per germline. V was clipped by 2 bases and J by 3 bases, with 9 bases between them. As DNA, the CDR3 is TGTGCCAGCAGCTTAGACGGGGCGACAGATACGCAGTATTTT. This gives the protein CASSLDGATDTQYF.

The DNA of the CDR3 is TGCGCCAGCAGCTTGATCGGAGACATTGGTACCGGGGAGCTGTTTTTT. It encodes CASSLIGDIGTGELFF. The V gene is TRBV5-1, the J gene TRBJ2-2; D not resolved. The CDR3 is 16 amino acids. The ends were cut back, 1 base at V and 5 bases at J, with 15 bases in the middle. Germline-derived CDR1 and CDR2 are SGHRS and YFSETQ.

The genes are TRBV3-1 (or the pseudogene TRBV3-2) and TRBJ1-6; D call uncertain. Per germline, CDR1 LGHDT and CDR2 YNNKEL (reference sequence). Trimming shortened V by 0 bases and J by 9 bases, and 12 bases separated the two germline ends. The CDR3 is 15 residues long. DNA of the CDR3: TGTGCCAGCAGCCAAGATGTTTTCGGGAGTTCACCCCTCCACTTT. It codes for CASSQDVFGSSPLHF.

This clone was detected a few times. This chain links TRBV19 with TRBJ1-3, with D tentatively TRBD1 (6 bases). Trimming pared 11 bases from V and 0 bases from J, leaving 11 bases between. In germline, CDR1 is LNHDA, CDR2 SQIVND (reference sequence). The CDR3 spans 13 residues. The CDR3 spells CASQDSSGNTIYF. CDR3 coding DNA: TGTGCCTCTCAGGACAGCTCTGGAAACACCATATATTTT. Together with reference TRBV19 and TRBJ1-3, the CDR3 gives the full variable domain: DGGITQSPKYLFRKEGQNVTLSCEQNLNHDAMYWYRQDPGQGLRLIYYSQIVNDFQKGDIAEGYSVSREKKESFPLTVTSAQKNPTAFYLCASQDSSGNTIYFGEGSWLTVV.

V and J are TRBV30 and TRBJ1-3; 9 nucleotides agree with TRBD1. Germline loops: CDR1 GTSNPN, CDR2 SVGIG (reference sequence). V shed 2 bases and J 3 bases; nucleotides not matched to a gene: 2. The CDR3 sequence is 14 residues long. The CDR3 here is CAWSRTGVGNTIYF. In nucleotides, the CDR3 is TGTGCCTGGAGTCGGACAGGGGTTGGAAACACCATATATTTT.

The V gene is TRBV18, the J gene TRBJ1-1; TRBD1 matches 9 bases. The germline CDR1 and CDR2 sequences are KGHSH and LQKENI. CDR3 length equals 14 residues. Trimming cost V 6 bases and J 5 bases; bases outside gene matches: 7. In DNA form, the CDR3 reads TGTGCCAGCTCCCCGACAGGGGGTGGGACTGAAGCTTTCTTT. The encoded protein is CASSPTGGGTEAFF.